The T cell receptor beta chain described here comes from a study of T cells in Graves' hyperthyroidism and ophthalmopathy. This clonotype was observed many times. Amplified TCR beta CDR3 regions derived from RNA transcripts. A first-round RT-PCR of the TCR CDR3 used the HTBI primer set. TCRdb independently ran MiXCR on the multiplex PCR reads; one entry per CDR3 protein. The sample contains over 300,000 distinct CDR3 sequences, 11% to 15% of which appear only once. Participants, patients aged 18 to 65, had newly diagnosed hyperthyroidism with a duration under 2 months. The germline V gene encodes CDR1 KGHSH and CDR2 LQKENI. Trimming pared 8 bases from V and 0 bases from J, leaving 11 bases between. This CDR3 contains 14 residues.

This chain joins TRBV18 and TRBJ1-3; D not certain. The sequencing sample was made of blood. This clonotype was obtained from a woman between 55 and 75 years old with Graves' hyperthyroidism. The chain's CDR3 is CASSVSSSGNTIYF. CDR3 DNA sequence: TGTGCCAGCAGCGTCTCTAGCTCTGGAAACACCATATATTTT.